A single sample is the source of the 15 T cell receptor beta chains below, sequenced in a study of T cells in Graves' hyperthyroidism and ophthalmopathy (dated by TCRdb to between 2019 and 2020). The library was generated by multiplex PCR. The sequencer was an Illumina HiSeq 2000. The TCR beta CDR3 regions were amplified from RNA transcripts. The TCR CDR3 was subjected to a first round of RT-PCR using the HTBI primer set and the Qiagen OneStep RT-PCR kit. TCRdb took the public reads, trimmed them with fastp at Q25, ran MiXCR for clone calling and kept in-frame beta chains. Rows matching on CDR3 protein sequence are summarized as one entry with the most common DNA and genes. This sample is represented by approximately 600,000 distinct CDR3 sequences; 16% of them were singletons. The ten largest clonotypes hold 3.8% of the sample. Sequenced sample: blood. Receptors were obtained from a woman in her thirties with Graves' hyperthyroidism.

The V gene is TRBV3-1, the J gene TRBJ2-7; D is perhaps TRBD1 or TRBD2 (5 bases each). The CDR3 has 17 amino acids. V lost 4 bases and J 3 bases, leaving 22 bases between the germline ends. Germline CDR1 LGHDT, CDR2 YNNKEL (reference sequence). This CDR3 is CASSRPGGQKALYEQYF. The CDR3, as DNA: TGTGCCAGCAGCCGACCCGGAGGACAAAAGGCCCTCTACGAGCAGTACTTC.

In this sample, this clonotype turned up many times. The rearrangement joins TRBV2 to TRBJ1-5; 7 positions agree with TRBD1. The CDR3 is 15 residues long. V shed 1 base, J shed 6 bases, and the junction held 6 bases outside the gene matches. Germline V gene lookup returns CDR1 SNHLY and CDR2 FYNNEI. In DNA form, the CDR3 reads TGTGCCAGCAGTGAAGAAGGGACAGTAAGTCAGCCCCAGCATTTT. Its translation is CASSEEGTVSQPQHF.

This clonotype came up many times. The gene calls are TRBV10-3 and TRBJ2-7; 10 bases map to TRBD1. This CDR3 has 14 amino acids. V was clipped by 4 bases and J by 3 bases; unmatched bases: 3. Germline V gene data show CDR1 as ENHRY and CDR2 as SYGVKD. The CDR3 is CAISVGTGDYEQYF. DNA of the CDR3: TGTGCCATCAGTGTTGGGACAGGGGACTACGAGCAGTACTTC.

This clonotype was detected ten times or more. The CDR3 DNA sequence: TGTGCCAGCAGCTTCGAGACAGGGATTTCACCCCTCCACTTT. As protein: CASSFETGISPLHF. The chain links TRBV7-2 to TRBJ1-6; the match to TRBD1 covers 7 bases. The germline V gene has CDR1 SGHTA and CDR2 FQGNSA. The CDR3 length is 14 residues. The trim removed 3 bases at V and 9 bases at J, leaving 5 bases unmatched.

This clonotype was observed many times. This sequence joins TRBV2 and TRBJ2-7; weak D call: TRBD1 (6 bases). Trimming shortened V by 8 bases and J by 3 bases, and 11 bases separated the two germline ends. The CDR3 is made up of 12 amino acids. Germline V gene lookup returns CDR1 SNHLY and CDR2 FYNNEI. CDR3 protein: CASAPGVYEQYF. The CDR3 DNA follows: TGTGCCAGCGCCCCAGGGGTCTACGAGCAGTACTTC.

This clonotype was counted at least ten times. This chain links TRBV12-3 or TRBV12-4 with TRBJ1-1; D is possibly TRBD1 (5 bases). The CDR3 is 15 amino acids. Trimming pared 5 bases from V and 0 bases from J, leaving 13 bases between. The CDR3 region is CASSSDSYLNTEAFF. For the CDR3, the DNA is TGTGCCAGCAGTAGCGACAGTTACCTGAACACTGAAGCTTTCTTT.

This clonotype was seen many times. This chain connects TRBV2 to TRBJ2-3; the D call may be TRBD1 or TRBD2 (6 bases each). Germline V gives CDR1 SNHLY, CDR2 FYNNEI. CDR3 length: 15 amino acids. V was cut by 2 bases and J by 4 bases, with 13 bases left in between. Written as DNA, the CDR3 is TGTGCCAGCAGTGAACAAGGGGGGATGGCAGATACGCAGTATTTT. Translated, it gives CASSEQGGMADTQYF.

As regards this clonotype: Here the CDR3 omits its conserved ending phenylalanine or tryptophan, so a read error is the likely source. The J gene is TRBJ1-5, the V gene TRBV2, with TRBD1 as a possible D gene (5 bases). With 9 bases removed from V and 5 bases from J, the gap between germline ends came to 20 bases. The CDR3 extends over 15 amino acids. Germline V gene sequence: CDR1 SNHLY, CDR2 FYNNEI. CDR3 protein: CASRGVRDPDQPQHL. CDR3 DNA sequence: TGTGCCAGTAGAGGGGTAAGGGACCCCGATCAGCCCCAGCATCTT.

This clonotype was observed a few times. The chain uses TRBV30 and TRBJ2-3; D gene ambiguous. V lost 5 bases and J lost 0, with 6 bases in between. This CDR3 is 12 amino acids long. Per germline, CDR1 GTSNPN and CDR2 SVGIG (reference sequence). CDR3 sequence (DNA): TGTGCCTGGGACACAAGCACAGATACGCAGTATTTT. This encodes CAWDTSTDTQYF.

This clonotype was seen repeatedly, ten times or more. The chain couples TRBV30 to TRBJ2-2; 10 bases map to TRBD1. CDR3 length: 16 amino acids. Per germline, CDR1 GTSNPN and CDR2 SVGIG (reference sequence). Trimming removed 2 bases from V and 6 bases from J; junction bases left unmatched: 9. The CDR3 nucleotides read TGTGCCTGGAGTTCACTAGCGGACAGGGGGTCCGGGGAGCTGTTTTTT. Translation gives CAWSSLADRGSGELFF.

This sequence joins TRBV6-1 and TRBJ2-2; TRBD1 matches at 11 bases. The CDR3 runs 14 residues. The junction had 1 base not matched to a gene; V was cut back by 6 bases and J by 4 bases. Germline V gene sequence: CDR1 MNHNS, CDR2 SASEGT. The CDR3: CASRDRGRTGELFF. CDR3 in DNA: TGTGCCAGCAGGGACAGGGGGCGCACCGGGGAGCTGTTTTTT.

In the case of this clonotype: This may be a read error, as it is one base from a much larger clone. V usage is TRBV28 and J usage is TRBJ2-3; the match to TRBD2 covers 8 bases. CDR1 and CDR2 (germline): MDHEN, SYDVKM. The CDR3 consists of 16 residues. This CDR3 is CACSPGGSRRADTQYF. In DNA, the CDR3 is TGTGCCTGCAGCCCGGGGGGGAGCAGGAGGGCAGATACGCAGTATTTT.

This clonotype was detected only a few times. CDR3 sequence: CASSLASGRASEKLFF. The CDR3 DNA sequence: TGTGCCAGCAGCTTAGCGTCTGGCAGGGCTTCTGAAAAACTGTTTTTT. This rearrangement joins TRBV7-9 to TRBJ1-4, with a tentative D call TRBD1 (5 bases). Germline V lookup: CDR1 SEHNR, CDR2 FQNEAQ (reference sequence). CDR3 length equals 16 residues. V lost 0 bases to trimming and J lost 7 bases, with 15 bases between them.

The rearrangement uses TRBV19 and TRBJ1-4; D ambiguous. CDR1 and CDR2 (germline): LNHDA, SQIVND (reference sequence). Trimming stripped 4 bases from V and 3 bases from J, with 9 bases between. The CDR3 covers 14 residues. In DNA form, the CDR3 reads TGTGCCAGTAGTAGGATGGGATCTAATGAAAAACTGTTTTTT. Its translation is CASSRMGSNEKLFF.

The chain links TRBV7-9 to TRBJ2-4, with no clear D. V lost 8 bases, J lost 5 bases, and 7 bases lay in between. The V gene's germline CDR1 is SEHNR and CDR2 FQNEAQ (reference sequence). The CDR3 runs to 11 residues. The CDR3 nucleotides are TGTGCCAGCGTACTACAAAACATTCAGTACTTC. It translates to CASVLQNIQYF.